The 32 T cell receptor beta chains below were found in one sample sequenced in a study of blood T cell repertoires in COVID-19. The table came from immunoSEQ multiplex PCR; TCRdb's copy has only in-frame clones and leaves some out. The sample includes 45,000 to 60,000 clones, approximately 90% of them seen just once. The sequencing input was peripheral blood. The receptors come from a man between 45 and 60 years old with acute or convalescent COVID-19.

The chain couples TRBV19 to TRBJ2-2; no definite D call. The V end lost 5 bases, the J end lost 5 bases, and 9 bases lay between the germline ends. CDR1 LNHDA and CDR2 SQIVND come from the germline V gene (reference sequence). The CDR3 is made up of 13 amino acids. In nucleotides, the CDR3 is TGTGCCAGTAGTTCCCACTGGACCGGGGAGCTGTTTTTT. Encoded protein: CASSSHWTGELFF.

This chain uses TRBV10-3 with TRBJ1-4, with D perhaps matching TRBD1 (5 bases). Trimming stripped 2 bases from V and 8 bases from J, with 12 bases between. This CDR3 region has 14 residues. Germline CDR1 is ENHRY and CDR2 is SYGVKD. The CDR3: CAISEPGPSEKLFF. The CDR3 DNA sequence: TGTGCCATCAGTGAGCCAGGGCCTTCGGAAAAACTGTTTTTT.

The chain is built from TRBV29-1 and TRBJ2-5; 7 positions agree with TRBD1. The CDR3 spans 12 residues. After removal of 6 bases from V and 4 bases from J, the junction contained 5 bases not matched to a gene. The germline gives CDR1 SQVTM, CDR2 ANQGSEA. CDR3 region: CSVRQGRETQYF. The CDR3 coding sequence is TGCAGCGTGAGACAGGGCCGAGAGACCCAGTACTTC.

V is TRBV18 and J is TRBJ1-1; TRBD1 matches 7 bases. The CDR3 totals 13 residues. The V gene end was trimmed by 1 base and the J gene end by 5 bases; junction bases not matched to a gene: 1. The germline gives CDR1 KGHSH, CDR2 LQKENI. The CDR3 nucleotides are TGTGCCAGCTCACCACAGGGGGCAACTGAAGCTTTCTTT. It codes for CASSPQGATEAFF.

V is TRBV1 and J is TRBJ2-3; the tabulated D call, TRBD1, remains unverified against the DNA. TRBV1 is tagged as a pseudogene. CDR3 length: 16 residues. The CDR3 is CTSSPTPQGATDTQYF. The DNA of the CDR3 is TGCACCAGCAGCCCGACCCCACAGGGGGCAACAGATACGCAGTATTTT.

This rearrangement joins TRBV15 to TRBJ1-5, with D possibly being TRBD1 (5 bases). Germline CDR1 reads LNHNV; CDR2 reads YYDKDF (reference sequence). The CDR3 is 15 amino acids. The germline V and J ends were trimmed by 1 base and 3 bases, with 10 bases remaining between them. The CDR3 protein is CATSRVQGTNQPQHF. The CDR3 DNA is TGTGCCACCAGCAGAGTTCAGGGCACCAATCAGCCCCAGCATTTT.

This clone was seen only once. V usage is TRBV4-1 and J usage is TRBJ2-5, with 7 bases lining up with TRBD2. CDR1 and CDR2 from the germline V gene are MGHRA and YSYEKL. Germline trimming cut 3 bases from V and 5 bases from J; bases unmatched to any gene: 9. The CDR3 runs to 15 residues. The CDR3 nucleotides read TGCGCCAGCAGCCATCAGGCGGGGGAGGCGGAGACCCAGTACTTC. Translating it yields CASSHQAGEAETQYF.

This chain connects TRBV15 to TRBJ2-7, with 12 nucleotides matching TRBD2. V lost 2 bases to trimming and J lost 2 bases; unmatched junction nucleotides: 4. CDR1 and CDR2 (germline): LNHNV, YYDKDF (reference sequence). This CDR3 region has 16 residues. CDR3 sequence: CATSRLGLAGPYEQYF. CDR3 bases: TGTGCCACCAGCAGACTTGGACTAGCGGGGCCCTACGAGCAGTACTTC.

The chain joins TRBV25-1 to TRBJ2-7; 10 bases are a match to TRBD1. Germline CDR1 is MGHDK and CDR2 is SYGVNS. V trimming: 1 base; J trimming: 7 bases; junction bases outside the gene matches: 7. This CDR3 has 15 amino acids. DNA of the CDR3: TGTGCCAGCAGTGAATTCGGACAGGGGGATGTGGAGCAGTACTTC. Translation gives CASSEFGQGDVEQYF.

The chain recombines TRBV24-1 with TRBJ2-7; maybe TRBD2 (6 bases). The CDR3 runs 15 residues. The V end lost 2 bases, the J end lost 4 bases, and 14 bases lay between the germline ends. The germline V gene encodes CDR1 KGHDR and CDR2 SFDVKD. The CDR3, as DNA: TGTGCCACCAGTGATTCGTCGGGACTTGTTTACGAGCAGTACTTC. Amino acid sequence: CATSDSSGLVYEQYF.

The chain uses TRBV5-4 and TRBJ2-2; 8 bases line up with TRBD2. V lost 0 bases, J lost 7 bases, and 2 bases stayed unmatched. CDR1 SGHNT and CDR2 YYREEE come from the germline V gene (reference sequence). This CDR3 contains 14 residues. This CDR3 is CASSLAGGGGELFF. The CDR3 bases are TGTGCCAGCAGCTTGGCGGGGGGGGGCGGGGAGCTGTTTTTT.

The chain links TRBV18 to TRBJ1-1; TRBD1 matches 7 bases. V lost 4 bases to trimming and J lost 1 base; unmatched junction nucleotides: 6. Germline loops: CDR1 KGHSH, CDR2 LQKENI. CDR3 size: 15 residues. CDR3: CASSQEQGRNTEAFF. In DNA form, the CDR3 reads TGTGCCAGCTCACAAGAACAGGGGAGGAACACTGAAGCTTTCTTT. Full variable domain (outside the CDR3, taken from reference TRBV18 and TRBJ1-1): NAGVMQNPRHLVRRRGQEARLRCSPMKGHSHVYWYRQLPEEGLKFMVYLQKENIIDESGMPKERFSAEFPKEGPSILRIQQVVRGDSAAYFCASSQEQGRNTEAFFGQGTRLTVV.

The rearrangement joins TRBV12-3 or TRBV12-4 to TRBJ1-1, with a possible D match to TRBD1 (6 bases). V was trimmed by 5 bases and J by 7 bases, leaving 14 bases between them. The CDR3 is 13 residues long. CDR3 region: CASSRKDRHEAFF. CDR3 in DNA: TGTGCCAGCAGTCGAAAAGACAGGCATGAAGCTTTCTTT.

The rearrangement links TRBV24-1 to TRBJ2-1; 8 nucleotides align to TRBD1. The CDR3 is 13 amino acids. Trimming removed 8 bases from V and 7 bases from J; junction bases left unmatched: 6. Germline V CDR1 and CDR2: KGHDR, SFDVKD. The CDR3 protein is CATTDRQGNEQFF. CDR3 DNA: TGTGCCACCACGGACCGACAGGGGAATGAGCAGTTCTTC.

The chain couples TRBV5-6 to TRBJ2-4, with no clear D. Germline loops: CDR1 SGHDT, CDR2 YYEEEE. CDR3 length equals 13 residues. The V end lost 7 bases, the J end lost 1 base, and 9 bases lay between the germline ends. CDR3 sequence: CASCRRAKNIQYF. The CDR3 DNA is TGTGCCAGCTGCCGGCGGGCCAAAAACATTCAGTACTTC.

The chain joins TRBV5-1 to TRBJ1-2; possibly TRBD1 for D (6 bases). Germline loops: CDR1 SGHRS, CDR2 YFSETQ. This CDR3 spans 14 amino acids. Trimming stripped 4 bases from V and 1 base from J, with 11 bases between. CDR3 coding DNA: TGCGCCAGCAGCCCCACAGGGAGTAACTATGGCTACACCTTC. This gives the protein CASSPTGSNYGYTF.

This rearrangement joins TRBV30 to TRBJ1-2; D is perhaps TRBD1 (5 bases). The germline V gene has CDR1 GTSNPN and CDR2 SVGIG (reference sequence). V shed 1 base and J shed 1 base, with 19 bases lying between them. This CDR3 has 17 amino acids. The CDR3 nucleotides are TGTGCCTGGAGTGATGGGGGAGGCTTGGGGCATAACTATGGCTACACCTTC. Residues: CAWSDGGGLGHNYGYTF.

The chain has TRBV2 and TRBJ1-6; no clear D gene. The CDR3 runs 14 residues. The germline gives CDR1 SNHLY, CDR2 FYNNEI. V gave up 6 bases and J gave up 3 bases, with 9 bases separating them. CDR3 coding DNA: TGTGCCAGCAGGGAGGAATTCTATAATTCACCCCTCCACTTT. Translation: CASREEFYNSPLHF.

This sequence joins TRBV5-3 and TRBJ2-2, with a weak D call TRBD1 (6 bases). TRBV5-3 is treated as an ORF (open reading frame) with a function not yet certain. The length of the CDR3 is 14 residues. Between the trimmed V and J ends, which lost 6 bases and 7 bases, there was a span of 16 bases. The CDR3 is CARKGQGSGGELFF. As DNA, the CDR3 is TGTGCCAGAAAAGGGCAGGGGAGCGGCGGGGAGCTGTTTTTT.

CDR3 loop: CASSRPSHDLASAHEQYF. The CDR3 nucleotides read TGTGCCAGCAGCCGACCTTCCCACGATCTAGCGAGTGCCCACGAGCAGTACTTC. The chain employs TRBV21-1 and TRBJ2-7; TRBD2 is the table's D call and was not checked against the DNA. TRBV21-1 constitutes a pseudogene. The CDR3 is made up of 18 amino acids.

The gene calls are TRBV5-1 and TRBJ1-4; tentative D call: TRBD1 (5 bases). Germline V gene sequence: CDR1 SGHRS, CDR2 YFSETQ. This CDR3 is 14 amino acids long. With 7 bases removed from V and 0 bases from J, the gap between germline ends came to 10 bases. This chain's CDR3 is CASREGTTNEKLFF. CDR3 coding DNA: TGCGCCAGCCGGGAGGGGACAACTAATGAAAAACTGTTTTTT.

The CDR3 loop is CASSSPGGGGQPQHF. Written as DNA, the CDR3 is TGTGCCAGCTCCAGTCCTGGGGGGGGCGGTCAGCCCCAGCATTTT. This chain joins TRBV18 and TRBJ1-5, with D possibly TRBD1 on 6 matching bases. Germline-derived CDR1 and CDR2 are KGHSH and LQKENI. The CDR3 is 15 amino acids. The V and J ends lost 6 bases and 6 bases respectively, with 18 bases between them.

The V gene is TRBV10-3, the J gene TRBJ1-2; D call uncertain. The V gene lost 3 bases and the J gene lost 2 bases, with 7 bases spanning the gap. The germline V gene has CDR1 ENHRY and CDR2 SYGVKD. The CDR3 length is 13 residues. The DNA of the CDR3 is TGTGCCATCAGTGACGGAGCAAACTATGGCTACACCTTC. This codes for CAISDGANYGYTF.

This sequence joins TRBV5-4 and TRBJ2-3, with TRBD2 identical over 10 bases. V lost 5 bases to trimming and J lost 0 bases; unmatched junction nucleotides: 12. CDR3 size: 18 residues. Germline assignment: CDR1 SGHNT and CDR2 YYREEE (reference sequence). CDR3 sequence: CASSRGASGGLSTDTQYF. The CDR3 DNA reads TGTGCCAGCAGTAGGGGAGCTAGCGGGGGCCTTAGCACAGATACGCAGTATTTT.

CDR3 sequence reads: CASSVEGILSFF. CDR3 coding DNA: TGTGCCAGCAGTGTTGAGGGAATTTTGTCTTTCTTT. The chain employs TRBV2 and TRBJ1-1; no reliable D call. Trimming took 4 bases from V and 12 from J, leaving 15 bases between them. Germline V CDR1 and CDR2: SNHLY, FYNNEI. This CDR3 comprises 12 residues.

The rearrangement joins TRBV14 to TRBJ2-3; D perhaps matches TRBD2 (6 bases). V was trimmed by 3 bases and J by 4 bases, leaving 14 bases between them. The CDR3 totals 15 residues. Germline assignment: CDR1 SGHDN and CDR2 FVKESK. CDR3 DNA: TGTGCCAGCAGCCAGTCGGACTATAAAGCAGATACGCAGTATTTT. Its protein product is CASSQSDYKADTQYF.

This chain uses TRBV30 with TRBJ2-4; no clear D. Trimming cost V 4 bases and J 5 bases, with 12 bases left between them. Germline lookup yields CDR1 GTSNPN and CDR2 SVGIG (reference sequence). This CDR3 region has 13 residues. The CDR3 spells CAWIPGSQNIQYF. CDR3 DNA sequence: TGTGCCTGGATCCCAGGTTCCCAAAACATTCAGTACTTC.

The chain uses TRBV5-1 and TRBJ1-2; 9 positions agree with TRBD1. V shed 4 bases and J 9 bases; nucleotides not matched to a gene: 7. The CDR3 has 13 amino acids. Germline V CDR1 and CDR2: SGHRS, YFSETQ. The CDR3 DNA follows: TGCGCCAGCAGCCTGGGACAGGGTTGGAGCTACACCTTC. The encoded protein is CASSLGQGWSYTF.

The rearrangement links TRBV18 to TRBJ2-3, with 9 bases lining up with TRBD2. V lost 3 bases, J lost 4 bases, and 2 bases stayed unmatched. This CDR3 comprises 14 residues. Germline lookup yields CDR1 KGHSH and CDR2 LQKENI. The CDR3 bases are TGTGCCAGCTCACCGGGACTAGCCCCAGATACGCAGTATTTT. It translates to CASSPGLAPDTQYF.

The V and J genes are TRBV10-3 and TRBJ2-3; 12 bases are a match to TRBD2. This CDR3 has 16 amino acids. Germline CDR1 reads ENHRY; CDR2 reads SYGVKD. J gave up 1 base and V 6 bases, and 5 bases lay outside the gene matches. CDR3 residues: CAISPGLAGRTDTQYF. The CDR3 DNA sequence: TGTGCCATCAGCCCGGGACTAGCGGGCCGCACAGATACGCAGTATTTT.

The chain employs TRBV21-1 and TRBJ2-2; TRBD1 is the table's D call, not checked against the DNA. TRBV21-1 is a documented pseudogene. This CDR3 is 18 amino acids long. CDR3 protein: CASSSKDTGGNCFGELFF. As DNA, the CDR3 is TGTGCCAGCAGCAGCAAAGATACAGGGGGGAACTGCTTTGGGGAGCTGTTTTTT.

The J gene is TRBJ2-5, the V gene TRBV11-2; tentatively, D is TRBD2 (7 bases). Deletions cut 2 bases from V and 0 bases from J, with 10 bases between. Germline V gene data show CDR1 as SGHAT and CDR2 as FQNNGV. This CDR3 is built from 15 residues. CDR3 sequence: CASSLSGTNQETQYF. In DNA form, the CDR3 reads TGTGCCAGCAGCTTAAGCGGGACAAACCAAGAGACCCAGTACTTC.